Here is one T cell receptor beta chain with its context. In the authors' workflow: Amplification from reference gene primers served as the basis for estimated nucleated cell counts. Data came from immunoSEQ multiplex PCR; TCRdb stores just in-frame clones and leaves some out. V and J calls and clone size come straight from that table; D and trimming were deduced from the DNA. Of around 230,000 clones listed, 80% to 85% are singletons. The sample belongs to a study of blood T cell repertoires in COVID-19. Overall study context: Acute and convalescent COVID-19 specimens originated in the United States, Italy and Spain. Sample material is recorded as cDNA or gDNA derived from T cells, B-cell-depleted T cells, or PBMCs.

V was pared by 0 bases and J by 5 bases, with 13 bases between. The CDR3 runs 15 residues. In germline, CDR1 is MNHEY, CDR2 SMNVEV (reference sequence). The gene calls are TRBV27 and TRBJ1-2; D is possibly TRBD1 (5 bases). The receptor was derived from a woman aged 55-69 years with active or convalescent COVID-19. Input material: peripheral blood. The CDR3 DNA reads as TGTGCCAGCAGTTTATCAAGACAGCAAACTTATGGCTACACCTTC. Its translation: CASSLSRQQTYGYTF.